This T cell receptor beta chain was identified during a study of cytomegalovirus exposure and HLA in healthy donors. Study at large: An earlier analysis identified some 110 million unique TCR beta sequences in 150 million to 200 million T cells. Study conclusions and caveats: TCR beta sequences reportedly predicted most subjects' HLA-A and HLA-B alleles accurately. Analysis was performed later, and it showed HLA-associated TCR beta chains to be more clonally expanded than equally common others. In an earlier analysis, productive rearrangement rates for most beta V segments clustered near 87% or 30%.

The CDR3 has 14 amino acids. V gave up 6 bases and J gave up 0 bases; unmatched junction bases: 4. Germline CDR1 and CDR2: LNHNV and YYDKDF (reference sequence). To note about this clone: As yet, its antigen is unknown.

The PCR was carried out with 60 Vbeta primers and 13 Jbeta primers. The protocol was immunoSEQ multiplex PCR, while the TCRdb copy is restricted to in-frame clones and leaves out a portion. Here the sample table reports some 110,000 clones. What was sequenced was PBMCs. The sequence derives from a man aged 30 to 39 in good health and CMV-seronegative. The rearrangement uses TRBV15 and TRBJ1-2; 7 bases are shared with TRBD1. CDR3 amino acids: CATSRTGANYGYTF. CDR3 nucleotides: TGTGCCACCAGTAGGACAGGAGCTAACTATGGCTACACCTTC.